The 20 T cell receptor beta chains reported below all come from one sample, sequenced in a study of T cell repertoires in cytomegalovirus infection. TCRdb re-called the reads with MiXCR, one entry per CDR3 protein. The sample lists approximately 200,000 distinct CDR3 sequences, approximately 22% seen once, with 18% in the top ten. Sequencing input: CD8+ T cells from PBMCs. These receptors originate from a human donor in good health (CMV status not recorded). Some clones in this sample may be carry-over from other donors' samples.

This clonotype has more than one count but fewer than ten. The chain has TRBV6-1 and TRBJ1-1; weak D call: TRBD1 (5 bases). Deletions cut 4 bases from V and 1 base from J, with 10 bases between. CDR1 is MNHNS and CDR2 is SASEGT in the germline V gene. This CDR3 has 14 residues. CDR3 sequence (DNA): TGTGCCAGCAGTGTCTGGGGACCGAACACTGAAGCTTTCTTT. This codes for CASSVWGPNTEAFF.

This clonotype appeared once. The chain joins TRBV12-3 or TRBV12-4 to TRBJ2-6; 7 nucleotides agree with TRBD1. The junction had 9 bases not matched to a gene; V was cut back by 4 bases and J by 0 bases. The CDR3 is 18 amino acids. The CDR3 DNA reads as TGTGCCAGCAGTTCCATGGACAGGCCCTCCTCTGGGGCCAACGTCCTGACTTTC. It encodes CASSSMDRPSSGANVLTF.

In this sample, this clonotype turned up a few times. V and J are TRBV14 and TRBJ1-5, with 7 bases fitting TRBD1. The CDR3 runs to 16 residues. V shed 1 base and J 4 bases; nucleotides not matched to a gene: 7. Per the germline V gene, CDR1 is SGHDN and CDR2 is FVKESK. CDR3 in DNA: TGTGCCAGCAGCCAAGCTCGACAGGGTAAGAATCAGCCCCAGCATTTT. It encodes CASSQARQGKNQPQHF.

This clonotype was found many times. The chain employs TRBV7-8 and TRBJ1-1; 8 nucleotides agree with TRBD1. CDR3 size: 13 residues. CDR1 is SGHVS and CDR2 is FQNEAQ in the germline V gene. V trimming: 2 bases; J trimming: 9 bases; junction bases outside the gene matches: 5. The DNA of the CDR3 is TGTGCCAGCAGCTTAATGACAGGGGATAAAGCTTTCTTT. The encoded protein is CASSLMTGDKAFF.

The chain uses TRBV20-1 and TRBJ2-3, with 9 nucleotides matching TRBD2. Germline-derived CDR1 and CDR2 are DFQATT and SNEGSKA (reference sequence). J lost 2 bases, V lost 6 bases, and 6 bases had no gene match. The CDR3 totals 14 residues. Here the CDR3 reads CSAAAGGPTDTQYF. The DNA of the CDR3 is TGCAGTGCCGCAGCGGGGGGCCCCACAGATACGCAGTATTTT.

This sequence joins TRBV4-1 and TRBJ2-1, with no clear D. The CDR3 covers 14 residues. Germline V gene lookup returns CDR1 MGHRA and CDR2 YSYEKL. Trimming took 0 bases from V and 4 from J, leaving 7 bases between them. Written as DNA, the CDR3 is TGCGCCAGCAGCCAAGATTTGCAATACAATGAGCAGTTCTTC. This encodes CASSQDLQYNEQFF.

This clonotype was seen more than once but under ten times. The chain joins TRBV5-4 to TRBJ1-1, with D unresolved. This CDR3 is built from 15 residues. CDR1 SGHNT and CDR2 YYREEE come from the germline V gene (reference sequence). Deletions cut 0 bases from V and 5 bases from J, with 14 bases between. The CDR3 DNA sequence: TGTGCCAGCAGCTTGGTTGGGGTGGGTTGGACTGAAGCTTTCTTT. Its translation is CASSLVGVGWTEAFF. Full variable domain (rest looked up from reference TRBV5-4 and TRBJ1-1): ETGVTQSPTHLIKTRGQQVTLRCSSQSGHNTVSWYQQALGQGPQFIFQYYREEENGRGNFPPRFSGLQFPNYSSELNVNALELDDSALYLCASSLVGVGWTEAFFGQGTRLTVV.

This clonotype came up a few times. The V call is TRBV6-1, the J call TRBJ2-1, with no clear D. This CDR3 region has 13 residues. Germline values: CDR1 MNHNS, CDR2 SASEGT. Between the trimmed V and J ends, which lost 2 bases and 2 bases, there was a span of 4 bases. CDR3 nucleotides: TGTGCCAGCAGTGAAACAGCCTACAATGAGCAGTTCTTC. Protein sequence: CASSETAYNEQFF.

This clonotype was seen a few times. The chain links TRBV12-3 or TRBV12-4 to TRBJ1-5; D may be TRBD1 (5 bases). This CDR3 is built from 15 residues. V was shortened by 3 bases and J by 4 bases, with 13 bases between the two germline ends. The CDR3 DNA is TGTGCCAGCAGTTTTAGAAGGGGAGGAAATCAGCCCCAGCATTTT. The encoded protein is CASSFRRGGNQPQHF.

The chain uses TRBV28 and TRBJ2-1; D is unresolved. CDR1 is MDHEN, CDR2 SYDVKM, per germline. Trimming pared 7 bases from V and 6 bases from J, leaving 13 bases between. The CDR3 has 13 residues. The CDR3 reads CASTPAPGNEQFF. CDR3 DNA sequence: TGTGCCAGCACCCCCGCCCCCGGCAATGAGCAGTTCTTC.

This clonotype occurred a few times. The rearrangement joins TRBV4-1 to TRBJ2-2; D is perhaps TRBD1 (6 bases). This CDR3 has 13 amino acids. V lost 2 bases to trimming and J lost 10 bases, with 11 bases between them. CDR1 is MGHRA, CDR2 YSYEKL, per germline. The CDR3 region has the DNA TGCGCCAGCAGCCAATTCAGGGGAAAGGAGCTGTTTTTT. It is translated as CASSQFRGKELFF.

The rearrangement joins TRBV11-2 to TRBJ1-1; weak D call: TRBD1 (5 bases). The CDR3 spans 14 residues. Germline CDR1 and CDR2: SGHAT and FQNNGV. V shed 2 bases and J shed 6 bases, with 13 bases lying between them. The CDR3 protein is CASSLNQGWPEAFF. The CDR3 bases are TGTGCCAGCAGCTTAAATCAGGGATGGCCTGAAGCTTTCTTT.

Only a few counts were recorded for this clonotype. V usage is TRBV11-2 and J usage is TRBJ1-2; no definite D call. The CDR3 length is 13 residues. Trimming left V 5 bases short and J 0 bases short, with 7 bases between. CDR1 is SGHAT and CDR2 is FQNNGV in the germline V gene. CDR3 amino acids: CASSLGANYGYTF. In DNA, the CDR3 is TGTGCCAGCAGCCTCGGTGCTAACTATGGCTACACCTTC.

V usage is TRBV28 and J usage is TRBJ2-7, with a tentative D call TRBD2 (6 bases). The CDR3 runs to 14 residues. Germline V lookup: CDR1 MDHEN, CDR2 SYDVKM. With 2 bases removed from V and 5 bases from J, the gap between germline ends came to 13 bases. The CDR3 here is CASSLGGVVDEQYF. CDR3 DNA sequence: TGTGCCAGCAGTTTAGGAGGGGTGGTGGACGAGCAGTACTTC.

This clonotype was found a few times. The V call is TRBV27, the J call TRBJ2-5; D remains unclear. This CDR3 contains 16 residues. The germline V and J ends were trimmed by 6 bases and 3 bases, with 20 bases remaining between them. In germline, CDR1 is MNHEY, CDR2 SMNVEV (reference sequence). The CDR3 DNA reads as TGTGCCAGCAGCCCAAACCTCGCAGGACCGAAAGAGACCCAGTACTTC. It translates to CASSPNLAGPKETQYF.

J is TRBJ2-1 and V is TRBV7-4; the match to TRBD2 covers 7 bases. Unmatched junction bases numbered 12, after V lost 8 bases and J lost 11 bases. Germline V lookup: CDR1 SGHVT, CDR2 SQSDAQ. This CDR3 comprises 13 residues. In DNA, the CDR3 is TGTGCCAGCGGGGGGACTAACTTTGTCCAGCAGTTCTTC. Amino acid sequence: CASGGTNFVQQFF.

V is TRBV28 and J is TRBJ2-1; possible D gene TRBD2, 6 bases. Trimming cost V 3 bases and J 4 bases, with 16 bases left between them. CDR3 length equals 16 residues. Germline values: CDR1 MDHEN, CDR2 SYDVKM. The CDR3 spells CASSFYLEGEYNEQFF. CDR3 nucleotides: TGTGCCAGCAGTTTTTATTTGGAGGGAGAGTACAATGAGCAGTTCTTC.

This clonotype has a count of ten or more. CDR3: CASSALLGNAETQYF. The CDR3 DNA reads as TGTGCCAGCAGTGCCCTGCTAGGGAATGCAGAGACCCAGTACTTC. The chain recombines TRBV27 with TRBJ2-5; no firm D call. The length of the CDR3 is 15 residues. V was clipped by 5 bases and J by 4 bases, with 17 bases between them. From germline, CDR1 is MNHEY and CDR2 SMNVEV (reference sequence).

The rearrangement uses TRBV29-1 and TRBJ1-2; the D is unclear. CDR3 size: 12 residues. The V gene's germline CDR1 is SQVTM and CDR2 ANQGSEA. Trimming left V 0 bases short and J 10 bases short, with 12 bases between. The CDR3 DNA follows: TGCAGCGTTGAAGATCGGGCATACTACTACACCTTC. The encoded protein is CSVEDRAYYYTF.

About this clonotype itself: The junction departs from the called germline gene at one end, perhaps through a read error. The chain combines TRBV4-1 with TRBJ1-1, with D possibly matching TRBD1 (5 bases). The CDR3 is 12 amino acids. The germline V gene encodes CDR1 MGHRA and CDR2 YSYEKL. CDR3 bases: TGCGCCAGCAGCCAAGATTTGACAGTTCTGAGCTTT. Amino acids: CASSQDLTVLSF.